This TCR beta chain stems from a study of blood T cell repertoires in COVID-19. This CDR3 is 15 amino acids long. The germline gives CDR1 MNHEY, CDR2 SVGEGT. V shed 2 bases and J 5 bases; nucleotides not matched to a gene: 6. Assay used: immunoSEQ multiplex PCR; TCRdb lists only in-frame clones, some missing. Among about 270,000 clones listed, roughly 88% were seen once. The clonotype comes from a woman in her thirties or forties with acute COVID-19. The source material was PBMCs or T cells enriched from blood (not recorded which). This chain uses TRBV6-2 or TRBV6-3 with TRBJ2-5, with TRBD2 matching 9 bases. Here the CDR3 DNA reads TGTGCCAGCAGTTACGGGACTAGCTTTCGGGAGACCCAGTACTTC. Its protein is CASSYGTSFRETQYF.